In its sample, the clone carrying this T cell receptor (beta chain) was seen once. This sample was included in a study of blood T cell repertoires in COVID-19. TCRdb's copy holds only in-frame clones and misses some; the assay was immunoSEQ multiplex PCR. In the table there are under 80,000 clones, around 87% of which are singletons. J lost 7 bases, V lost 7 bases, and 7 bases had no gene match. Germline-derived CDR1 and CDR2 are KGHDR and SFDVKD. This CDR3 is built from 15 residues. Sequencing input: peripheral blood. This clonotype originated in a man between 70 and 80 years old with acute or convalescent COVID-19. This sequence joins TRBV24-1 and TRBJ2-2, with 11 bases that match TRBD2. CDR3 residues: CATRDSGRDIGELFF. CDR3 in DNA: TGTGCCACCAGGGATAGCGGGAGGGACATCGGGGAGCTGTTTTTT.